These 17 T cell receptor beta chains came from one sample sequenced in a study of cytomegalovirus exposure and HLA in healthy donors. 13 Jbeta primers and 60 Vbeta primers were used for the PCR. TCRdb keeps only in-frame clones here, not all; method: immunoSEQ multiplex PCR. The sample holds about 36,000 clones; more than 60% are singletons and the top ten take around 7%. Sample: PBMCs. The receptors were sampled from a man aged 25 to 45 in good health and CMV-seronegative.

V is TRBV6-5 and J is TRBJ2-2; D might be TRBD1 (6 bases). Trimming took off 2 bases at V and 6 bases at J, with 13 bases between the two ends. CDR1 and CDR2 from the germline V gene are MNHEY and SVGAGI. CDR3 size: 15 residues. Here the CDR3 reads CASSYGWKGAGELFF. The CDR3 DNA is TGTGCCAGCAGTTACGGTTGGAAGGGGGCCGGGGAGCTGTTTTTT.

The CDR3 reads CASSSGQDEQYF. CDR3 DNA sequence: TGTGCCAGCAGCTCCGGACAGGACGAGCAGTACTTC. The chain couples TRBV7-9 to TRBJ2-7; 7 nucleotides align to TRBD1. The CDR3 sequence is 12 residues long. V was pared by 4 bases and J by 5 bases, with 2 bases of the junction left unmatched. Germline loops: CDR1 SEHNR, CDR2 FQNEAQ (reference sequence).

The rearrangement links TRBV4-1 to TRBJ2-7, with 8 bases identical to TRBD1. This CDR3 is built from 15 residues. Unmatched junction bases numbered 5, after V lost 2 bases and J lost 2 bases. Looked up from germline, CDR1 is MGHRA and CDR2 is YSYEKL. The DNA of the CDR3 is TGCGCCAGCAGCCAAAGACAGGGGATCACCTACGAGCAGTACTTC. Encoded protein: CASSQRQGITYEQYF.

The J gene is TRBJ2-5, the V gene TRBV11-3, with D possibly TRBD2 on 6 matching bases. V was cut by 5 bases and J by 2 bases, with 15 bases left in between. The CDR3 has 15 residues. Germline CDR1 is SGHNT and CDR2 is YENEEA. The CDR3 here is CASSRRGLQQETQYF. CDR3 nucleotide sequence: TGTGCCAGCAGCCGGCGGGGACTTCAACAAGAGACCCAGTACTTC.

This chain joins TRBV5-1 and TRBJ2-6, with D possibly being TRBD1 (6 bases). V lost 2 bases, J lost 2 bases, and 8 bases lay in between. This CDR3 is 15 amino acids long. The germline gives CDR1 SGHRS, CDR2 YFSETQ. The CDR3 here is CASSLSGAGANVLTF. The CDR3, as DNA: TGCGCCAGCAGCTTATCAGGGGCTGGGGCCAACGTCCTGACTTTC.

The V and J genes are TRBV7-9 and TRBJ2-3, with D tentatively TRBD1 (6 bases). V lost 2 bases, J lost 5 bases, and 11 bases lay in between. The CDR3 runs to 14 residues. CDR1 is SEHNR and CDR2 is FQNEAQ in the germline V gene (reference sequence). The CDR3 region is CASSLNQGLDTQYF. CDR3 DNA sequence: TGTGCCAGCAGCTTAAATCAGGGGCTAGATACGCAGTATTTT.

This clone appeared a single time. The CDR3 sequence: CASSLATGTGGHEQYF. The DNA of the CDR3 is TGTGCCAGCAGCTTAGCGACCGGGACAGGGGGCCACGAGCAGTACTTC. The rearrangement joins TRBV7-2 to TRBJ2-7, with 12 bases lining up with TRBD1. Germline V CDR1 and CDR2: SGHTA, FQGNSA. The CDR3 runs 16 residues. J lost 5 bases, V lost 0 bases, and 5 bases had no gene match.

This clone appeared a single time. The V and J genes are TRBV7-9 and TRBJ2-1; TRBD2 agrees at 11 bases. There are 18 residues in the CDR3. Losses at the gene ends were 7 bases for V and 4 bases for J; bases not matched to a gene: 15. The germline gives CDR1 SEHNR, CDR2 FQNEAQ (reference sequence). The CDR3 DNA is TGTGCCAGCAACCGGGACAAAGGGACTAGCGGAACATACAATGAGCAGTTCTTC. Translation gives CASNRDKGTSGTYNEQFF.

The chain couples TRBV6-5 to TRBJ2-3; D is unclear. Germline V gene lookup returns CDR1 MNHEY and CDR2 SVGAGI. The V and J ends lost 8 bases and 2 bases respectively, with 5 bases between them. The CDR3 extends over 11 amino acids. As DNA, the CDR3 is TGTGCCAGCCGGTACACAGATACGCAGTATTTT. As protein: CASRYTDTQYF.

The chain is built from TRBV10-3 and TRBJ2-7; 9 nucleotides agree with TRBD1. Looked up from germline, CDR1 is ENHRY and CDR2 is SYGVKD. The CDR3 spans 13 residues. V was clipped by 11 bases and J by 3 bases; unmatched bases: 8. CDR3 bases: TGTGCCTCGGCGGGACAGGGCAACTACGAGCAGTACTTC. Its translation is CASAGQGNYEQYF.

This clone was seen just once. The genes are TRBV11-3 and TRBJ1-1; D is ambiguous. V was cut by 3 bases and J by 1 base, with 6 bases left in between. Germline V CDR1 and CDR2: SGHNT, YENEEA. The CDR3 is 13 residues long. CDR3 DNA: TGTGCCAGCAGCTTTCGGGGGAACACTGAAGCTTTCTTT. Residues: CASSFRGNTEAFF.

The count of this clone is one. The chain employs TRBV6-5 and TRBJ2-7; 9 bases fit TRBD1. CDR1 is MNHEY and CDR2 is SVGAGI in the germline V gene. With V trimmed by 5 bases and J by 2 bases, 7 bases remained unmatched. The CDR3 spans 15 residues. The CDR3 coding sequence is TGTGCCAGCAGTCAAGGGGACAGGGAGCCCTACGAGCAGTACTTC. Translation: CASSQGDREPYEQYF.

V is TRBV5-4 and J is TRBJ2-5, with 10 bases aligning to TRBD2. Germline V gives CDR1 SGHNT, CDR2 YYREEE (reference sequence). The trim removed 4 bases at V and 1 base at J, leaving 13 bases unmatched. This CDR3 contains 18 residues. The chain's CDR3 is CASSRPPGTSVIQETQYF. In DNA form, the CDR3 reads TGTGCCAGCAGCCGACCACCCGGGACTAGCGTTATCCAAGAGACCCAGTACTTC.

The chain links TRBV28 to TRBJ1-4, with a weak D call TRBD1 (5 bases). This CDR3 is built from 14 residues. From germline, CDR1 is MDHEN and CDR2 SYDVKM. Deletions cut 8 bases from V and 2 bases from J, with 12 bases between. CDR3: CASEGPGTNEKLFF. CDR3 DNA: TGTGCCAGCGAAGGTCCAGGGACTAATGAAAAACTGTTTTTT. Full variable domain (rest looked up from reference TRBV28 and TRBJ1-4): DVKVTQSSRYLVKRTGEKVFLECVQDMDHENMFWYRQDPGLGLRLIYFSYDVKMKEKGDIPEGYSVSREKKERFSLILESASTNQTSMYLCASEGPGTNEKLFFGSGTQLSVL.

The gene calls are TRBV13 and TRBJ2-1; D not certain. Trimming took 3 bases from V and 8 from J, leaving 11 bases between them. Per the germline V gene, CDR1 is PRHDT and CDR2 is FYEKMQ (reference sequence). The CDR3 is 13 residues long. CDR3: CASSFTVFDEQFF. The CDR3 DNA is TGTGCCAGCAGCTTTACAGTCTTCGATGAGCAGTTCTTC.

This rearrangement joins TRBV7-9 to TRBJ1-5; D is ambiguous. Germline CDR1 reads SEHNR; CDR2 reads FQNEAQ (reference sequence). Trimming cost V 4 bases and J 1 base, with 8 bases left between them. The CDR3 has 14 residues. The CDR3 region is CASSSTRSNQPQHF. In DNA form, the CDR3 reads TGTGCCAGCAGCTCAACGAGGAGCAATCAGCCCCAGCATTTT.

This clone was seen only once. The V call is TRBV4-1, the J call TRBJ2-7; TRBD2 agrees at 12 bases. The V and J ends lost 2 bases and 9 bases, in that order; junction bases with no gene match: 8. The germline V gene has CDR1 MGHRA and CDR2 YSYEKL. CDR3 length: 15 amino acids. CDR3 in amino acids: CASSQSGLAGFAQYF. CDR3 nucleotide sequence: TGCGCCAGCAGCCAATCCGGACTAGCGGGATTTGCGCAGTACTTC.